This TCR beta chain was captured by sequencing in a study of shared T cell receptors in the human thymus. Method: immunoSEQ multiplex PCR; TCRdb's copy keeps in-frame clones and lacks some. The table lists hundreds of thousands of clones, more than 70% of them singletons. Germline CDR1 and CDR2: LGHNA and YSLEER. Trimming took 0 bases from V and 2 from J, leaving 24 bases between them. The CDR3 extends over 20 amino acids. The sample was also linked to a second study, of human thymus T cells.

This clonotype originated in a boy in the first two years of life with a congenital heart defect. Sequenced sample: thymocytes. The chain links TRBV4-3 to TRBJ2-3; possibly TRBD1 for D (7 bases). As DNA, the CDR3 is TGCGCCAGCAGCCAAGAAGTTCGGCTAGTGGCGGGGACAGCCACAGATACGCAGTATTTT. Encoded protein: CASSQEVRLVAGTATDTQYF.